The 13 T cell receptor beta chains listed next were all sequenced from one sample in a study of cytomegalovirus exposure and HLA in healthy donors. The PCR was carried out with 60 Vbeta primers and 13 Jbeta primers. Sequencing was performed with immunoSEQ multiplex PCR; in TCRdb, only in-frame clones are kept and a portion is missing. Found here are about 220,000 clones, 65% to 85% of them singletons; the top ten hold approximately 0.71%. Sequenced: PBMCs. Source of these receptors: a boy under 10 years old in good health and CMV-seronegative.

This chain joins TRBV5-6 and TRBJ2-7; TRBD1 matches 8 bases. The CDR3 covers 14 residues. J lost 0 bases, V lost 4 bases, and 3 bases had no gene match. The V gene's germline CDR1 is SGHDT and CDR2 YYEEEE. The CDR3 DNA reads as TGTGCCAGCAGCCCGGGACAGGTCTCCTACGAGCAGTACTTC. Encoded protein: CASSPGQVSYEQYF.

The chain carries TRBV2 and TRBJ2-1; a possible D gene is TRBD2 (6 bases). CDR1 and CDR2 (germline): SNHLY, FYNNEI. V was pared by 10 bases and J by 7 bases, with 20 bases between. The CDR3 is 14 residues long. CDR3 residues: CATGPDAGTNEQFF. In nucleotides, the CDR3 is TGTGCCACCGGCCCCGATGCGGGGACTAATGAGCAGTTCTTC.

This clone was counted a few times. The chain has TRBV7-9 and TRBJ2-1, with TRBD2 matching 10 bases. The germline V gene encodes CDR1 SEHNR and CDR2 FQNEAQ (reference sequence). The V gene end was trimmed by 3 bases and the J gene end by 9 bases; junction bases not matched to a gene: 14. This CDR3 spans 17 amino acids. Here the CDR3 reads CASSFRGVGTSVSEQFF. Written as DNA, the CDR3 is TGTGCCAGCAGCTTTCGAGGTGTAGGGACTAGCGTGAGTGAGCAGTTCTTC. The whole variable domain, filled in from reference TRBV7-9 and TRBJ2-1, reads DTGVSQNPRHKITKRGQNVTFRCDPISEHNRLYWYRQTLGQGPEFLTYFQNEAQLEKSRLLSDRFSAERPKGSFSTLEIQRTEQGDSAMYLCASSFRGVGTSVSEQFFGPGTRLTVL.

This clone was recorded once. J is TRBJ2-1 and V is TRBV28; 11 nucleotides line up with TRBD1. Germline V CDR1 and CDR2: MDHEN, SYDVKM. The V segment lost 3 bases and the J segment 8 bases; nucleotides outside the gene matches: 6. The length of the CDR3 is 15 residues. CDR3: CASSFRDRGIDEQFF. The CDR3 coding sequence is TGTGCCAGCAGTTTCCGGGACAGGGGGATCGATGAGCAGTTCTTC.

This clone was observed once. This chain uses TRBV5-1 with TRBJ1-2; 8 bases map to TRBD1. The CDR3 is 15 residues long. Germline V CDR1 and CDR2: SGHRS, YFSETQ. J gave up 8 bases and V 0 bases, and 9 bases lay outside the gene matches. The CDR3 spells CASSLAGQGAKGYTF. The CDR3 DNA reads TGCGCCAGCAGCTTGGCCGGGCAGGGGGCAAAAGGCTACACCTTC.

The rearrangement links TRBV10-3 to TRBJ2-1, with D perhaps matching TRBD2 (6 bases). The V end lost 3 bases, the J end lost 0 bases, and 18 bases lay between the germline ends. CDR1 is ENHRY, CDR2 SYGVKD, per germline. CDR3 size: 18 residues. The DNA for the CDR3 is TGTGCCATCAGTGACCCCCAGCTGCGGGAAAGCTCCTACAATGAGCAGTTCTTC. Its translation: CAISDPQLRESSYNEQFF.

This chain joins TRBV19 and TRBJ1-2; no definite D call. V was shortened by 3 bases and J by 2 bases, with 7 bases between the two germline ends. The CDR3 has 13 residues. The germline V gene encodes CDR1 LNHDA and CDR2 SQIVND (reference sequence). The CDR3 region is CASSIHGNYGYTF. CDR3 sequence (DNA): TGTGCCAGTAGTATTCACGGGAACTATGGCTACACCTTC.

The chain uses TRBV30 and TRBJ2-7, with a tentative D call TRBD2 (6 bases). Trimming took off 5 bases at V and 5 bases at J, with 19 bases between the two ends. This CDR3 is built from 14 residues. The germline V gene has CDR1 GTSNPN and CDR2 SVGIG (reference sequence). Here the CDR3 reads CAWGPLAGTHEQYF. The CDR3 DNA sequence: TGTGCCTGGGGACCCCTCGCGGGAACCCACGAGCAGTACTTC. Looking up the rest from reference TRBV30 and TRBJ2-7 gives the full variable domain: SQTIHQWPATLVQPVGSPLSLECTVEGTSNPNLYWYRQAAGRGLQLLFYSVGIGQISSEVPQNLSASRPQDRQFILSSKKLLLSDSGFYLCAWGPLAGTHEQYFGPGTRLTVT.

The rearrangement uses TRBV30 and TRBJ1-4; 11 positions agree with TRBD1. The CDR3 is 18 amino acids. The germline V gene has CDR1 GTSNPN and CDR2 SVGIG (reference sequence). Trimming cost V 3 bases and J 4 bases; bases outside gene matches: 13. This chain's CDR3 is CAWSSPLGQGAVNEKLFF. The CDR3 DNA reads as TGTGCCTGGAGCTCACCTCTAGGACAGGGGGCGGTTAATGAAAAACTGTTTTTT.

This chain connects TRBV11-2 to TRBJ1-4; TRBD1 might be the D (5 bases). The CDR3 spans 16 residues. Germline assignment: CDR1 SGHAT and CDR2 FQNNGV. The V and J ends lost 3 bases and 8 bases respectively, with 19 bases between them. CDR3 coding DNA: TGTGCCAGCAGCTTCTCCGGGGGGGATCTAGTCGAAAAACTGTTTTTT. This sequence encodes CASSFSGGDLVEKLFF. Looking up the rest from reference TRBV11-2 and TRBJ1-4 gives the full variable domain: EAGVAQSPRYKIIEKRQSVAFWCNPISGHATLYWYQQILGQGPKLLIQFQNNGVVDDSQLPKDRFSAERLKGVDSTLKIQPAKLEDSAVYLCASSFSGGDLVEKLFFGSGTQLSVL.

The gene calls are TRBV9 and TRBJ2-1; 8 nucleotides align to TRBD2. The junction had 10 bases not matched to a gene; V was cut back by 2 bases and J by 9 bases. This CDR3 has 15 residues. Germline V gene lookup returns CDR1 SGDLS and CDR2 YYNGEE. The CDR3 bases are TGTGCCAGCAGCGTTGCCAGCGGGAGTAGGGTTGAGCAGTTCTTC. It specifies CASSVASGSRVEQFF.

The chain carries TRBV6-1 and TRBJ2-3; D is unresolved. Per germline, CDR1 MNHNS and CDR2 SASEGT. V lost 4 bases and J lost 3, with 17 bases in between. CDR3 length: 16 residues. DNA of the CDR3: TGTGCCAGCAGTGCCGCCTGGGTCCTGACAACAGATACGCAGTATTTT. Amino acid sequence: CASSAAWVLTTDTQYF.

This sequence joins TRBV11-2 and TRBJ2-7; 14 bases fit TRBD2. J lost 6 bases, V lost 6 bases, and 7 bases had no gene match. The CDR3 is 15 residues long. Looked up from germline, CDR1 is SGHAT and CDR2 is FQNNGV. The CDR3 nucleotides are TGTGCCAGCAGTCCAGGACTAGCGGGAGGTAGCGAGCAGTACTTC. Its protein product is CASSPGLAGGSEQYF.